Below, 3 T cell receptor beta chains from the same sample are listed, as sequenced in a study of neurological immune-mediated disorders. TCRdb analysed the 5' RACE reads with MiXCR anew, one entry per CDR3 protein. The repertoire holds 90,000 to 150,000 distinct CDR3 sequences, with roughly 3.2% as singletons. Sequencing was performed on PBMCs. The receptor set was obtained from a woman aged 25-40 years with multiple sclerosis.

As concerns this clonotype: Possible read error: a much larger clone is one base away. CDR3 protein: CASSRDYSNQPQNF. CDR3 in DNA: TGTGCCAGCAGTAGGGACTATAGCAATCAGCCCCAGAATTTT. The chain carries TRBV12-3 or TRBV12-4 and TRBJ1-5; tentatively, D is TRBD1 (5 bases). There are 14 residues in the CDR3.

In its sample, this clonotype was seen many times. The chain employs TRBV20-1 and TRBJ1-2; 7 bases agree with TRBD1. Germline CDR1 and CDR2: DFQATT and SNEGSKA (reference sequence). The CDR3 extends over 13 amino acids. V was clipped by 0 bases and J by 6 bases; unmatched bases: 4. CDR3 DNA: TGCAGTGCTAGAGACAGGGGGTTCGATGGCTACACCTTC. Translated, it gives CSARDRGFDGYTF.

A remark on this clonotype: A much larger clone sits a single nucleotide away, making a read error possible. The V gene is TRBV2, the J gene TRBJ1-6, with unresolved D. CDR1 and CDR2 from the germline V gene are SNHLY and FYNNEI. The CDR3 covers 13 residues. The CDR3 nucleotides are TGTGCCAGCACCCTCGAAAGAAATTCACACCTCCACTTT. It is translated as CASTLERNSHLHF.